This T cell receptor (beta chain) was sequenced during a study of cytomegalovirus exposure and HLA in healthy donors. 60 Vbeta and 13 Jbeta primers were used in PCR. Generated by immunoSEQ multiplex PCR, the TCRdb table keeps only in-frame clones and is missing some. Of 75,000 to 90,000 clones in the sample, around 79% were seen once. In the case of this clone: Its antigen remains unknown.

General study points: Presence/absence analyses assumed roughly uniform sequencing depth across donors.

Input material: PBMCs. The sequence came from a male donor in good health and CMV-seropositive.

This chain's CDR3 is CASSPVGTGDDTQYF. Here the CDR3 DNA reads TGTGCCAGCAGCCCGGTCGGGACAGGGGATGATACGCAGTATTTT. The V call is TRBV4-2, the J call TRBJ2-3; 10 bases map to TRBD1. V was pared by 4 bases and J by 6 bases, with 7 bases of the junction left unmatched. The length of the CDR3 is 15 residues. CDR1 and CDR2 (germline): LGHNA, YNFKEQ.